This T cell receptor beta chain was sequenced during a study of response to subunit inactivated influenza vaccine (dated by TCRdb to the late 2010s). Describing the broader study: Deep quantitative T cell receptor repertoire profiling was used in the study to track responses to a trivalent subunit inactivated influenza vaccine.

V is reduced by 0 bases and J by 0 bases, leaving a spacing of 6 bases between them. The germline V gene provides CDR1 LGHNA and CDR2 YNFKEQ. Spanning cysteine to phenylalanine, the CDR3 consists of 15 amino acids. Only the CDR3 DNA stays, 45 bases, in frame from base 1. What the work shows at the level of the full study, not this receptor alone: It was suggested by the authors that each seasonal influenza vaccination may recruit only a limited number of new T cells.

This clonotype was picked up many times. Its specific antigen is unknown. No base-level quality is on record; no much larger clone is a single base apart. The method was RT-PCR. Data came from an Illumina HiSeq 2500. Starting from the raw public reads, TCRdb applied fastp trimming at Q25, assembled clones with MiXCR and retained in-frame beta chains. Each entry is one CDR3 protein sequence, shown with its most common DNA and genes. The sample records approximately 490,000 distinct CDR3 sequences, 6.5% to 8% of which are singletons. The top ten clonotypes cover about 12% of the sample. This TCR came from a man aged 50 to 75 who received an inactivated influenza vaccine. Donor details come from another sample of the same person, matched by shared clones. This sequence uses TRBV4-2 and TRBJ2-4, with the D gene uncertain. Source: PBMCs from blood, taken about 24 months after vaccination. The sequenced DNA is TGTGCCAGCAGCCAAGATTTGTTAGCCAAAAACATTCAGTACTTC. Protein translation: CASSQDLLAKNIQYF.